The text below deals with one T cell receptor beta chain. The germline gene is not matched at one end of the junction; a read error may be the cause. Using its own MiXCR run on the RT-PCR reads, TCRdb lists one record per CDR3 protein. The data hold around 710,000 distinct CDR3 sequences, with 11% to 15% observed a single time. The sample belongs to a study of response to subunit inactivated influenza vaccine. Germline V lookup: CDR1 LGHNA, CDR2 YNFKEQ. This CDR3 contains 17 residues. The sequence came from a man over 45 who received an inactivated influenza vaccine. This chain uses TRBV4-2 with TRBJ2-1; no definite D call. Sequenced material: PBMCs from blood, taken approximately 15 days before vaccination. CDR3 sequence: CANSQDLLASSYNEQFF. In DNA, the CDR3 is TGTGCCAACAGCCAAGATCTCTTGGCGAGCTCCTACAATGAGCAGTTCTTC.